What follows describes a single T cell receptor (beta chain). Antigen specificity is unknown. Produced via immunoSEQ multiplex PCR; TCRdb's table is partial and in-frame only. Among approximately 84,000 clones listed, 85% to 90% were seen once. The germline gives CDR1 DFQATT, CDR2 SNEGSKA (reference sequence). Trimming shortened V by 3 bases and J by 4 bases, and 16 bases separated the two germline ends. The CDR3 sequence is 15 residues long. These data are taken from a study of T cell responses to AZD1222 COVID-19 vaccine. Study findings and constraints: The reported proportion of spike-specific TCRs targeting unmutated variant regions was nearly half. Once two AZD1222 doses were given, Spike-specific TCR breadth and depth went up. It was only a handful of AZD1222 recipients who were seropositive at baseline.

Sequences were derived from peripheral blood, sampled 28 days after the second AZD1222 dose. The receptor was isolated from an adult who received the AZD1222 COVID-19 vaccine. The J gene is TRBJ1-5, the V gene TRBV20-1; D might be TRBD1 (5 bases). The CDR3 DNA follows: TGCAGTGCTAGTACTTCAGTCAGGGAAAATCAGCCCCAGCATTTT. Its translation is CSASTSVRENQPQHF.